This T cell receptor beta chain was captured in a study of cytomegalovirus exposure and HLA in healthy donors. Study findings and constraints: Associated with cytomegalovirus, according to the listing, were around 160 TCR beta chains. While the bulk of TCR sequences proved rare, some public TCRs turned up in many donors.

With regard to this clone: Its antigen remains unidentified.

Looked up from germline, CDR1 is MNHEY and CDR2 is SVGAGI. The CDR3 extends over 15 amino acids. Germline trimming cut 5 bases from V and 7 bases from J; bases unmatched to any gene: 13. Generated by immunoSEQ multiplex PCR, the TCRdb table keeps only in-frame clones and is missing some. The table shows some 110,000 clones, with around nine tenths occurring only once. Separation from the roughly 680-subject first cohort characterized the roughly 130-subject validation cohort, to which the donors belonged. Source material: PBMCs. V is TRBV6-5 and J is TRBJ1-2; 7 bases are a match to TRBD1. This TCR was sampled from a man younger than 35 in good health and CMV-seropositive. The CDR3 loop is CASSGYTGALGGYTF. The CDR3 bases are TGTGCCAGCAGTGGGTATACAGGGGCTCTCGGTGGCTACACCTTC.